A selection of T cell receptor beta chains follows, all from one sample in a study of control samples from healthy donors and cancer patients. Using immunoSEQ multiplex PCR, the repertoire was profiled, and TCRdb retains in-frame clones only, with some absent. The sample consists of about 160,000 clones, around 90% of them appearing once. The sample consisted of blood. The receptors were gathered from a man aged 25 to 40 in good health. Each CDR3 is given with its conserved first and last residue. A D gene is named only where the DNA matches it firmly. Expanded clones are given a class, and other clones once, few, many or no size at all.

v_call	j_call	clone_size	d_call	cdr3_aa	cdr3_nt
TRBV4-3	TRBJ2-1	.	TRBD2	CASSQGLAGNNEQFF	TGCGCCAGCAGCCAGGGACTAGCGGGAAACAATGAGCAGTTCTTC
TRBV7-9	TRBJ1-2	.	TRBD1	CASSPRDRGLHGYTF	TGTGCCAGCAGCCCCCGGGACAGGGGGCTGCATGGCTACACCTTC
TRBV5-1	TRBJ1-6	.	TRBD1	CASGPSGTGASPLHF	TGCGCCAGCGGACCTTCCGGGACAGGGGCTTCACCCCTCCACTTT
TRBV4-3	TRBJ1-6	.	TRBD1	CASSQDSGGASYNSPLHF	TGCGCCAGCAGCCAAGACTCAGGGGGCGCCTCCTATAATTCACCCCTCCACTTT
TRBV7-6	TRBJ1-6	.	TRBD1	CASSLSGQGNSPLHF	TGTGCCAGCAGCTTATCTGGACAGGGTAATTCACCCCTCCACTTT
TRBV9	TRBJ1-5	.	TRBD1	CASSAGTVGNQPQHF	TGTGCCAGCAGCGCCGGGACAGTCGGGAATCAGCCCCAGCATTTT
TRBV2	TRBJ2-3	.	.	CASGEDSPDTQYF	TGTGCCAGCGGGGAGGATAGCCCAGATACGCAGTATTTT
TRBV27	TRBJ1-6	.	TRBD1	CASSSQTGHSPLHF	TGTGCCAGCAGTTCCCAGACAGGGCATTCACCCCTCCACTTT
TRBV6-6	TRBJ2-7	.	.	CASSPLAGGPDRYEQYF	TGTGCCAGCAGTCCCCTAGCCGGGGGGCCGGATCGCTACGAGCAGTACTTC
TRBV20-1	TRBJ2-5	.	.	CSAFPGETQYF	TGCAGTGCTTTTCCTGGCGAGACCCAGTACTTC
TRBV7-6	TRBJ2-3	once	TRBD2	CASSQTSGSPDTQYF	TGTGCCAGCAGCCAGACTAGCGGGAGTCCAGATACGCAGTATTTT
TRBV14	TRBJ2-2	.	.	CASSQEWLGGTGELFF	TGTGCCAGCAGCCAAGAATGGCTGGGAGGCACCGGGGAGCTGTTTTTT
TRBV5-1	TRBJ2-7	.	TRBD1	CASSLGQGADEQYF	TGCGCCAGCAGCCTCGGACAGGGGGCTGATGAGCAGTACTTC
TRBV4-3	TRBJ2-1	.	.	CASSHYNEQFF	TGCGCCAGCAGCCACTACAATGAGCAGTTCTTC
TRBV14	TRBJ2-7	.	.	CASSSSFGRPEQYF	TGTGCCAGCAGCTCGTCATTTGGGCGACCCGAGCAGTACTTC
TRBV24-1	TRBJ1-2	once	.	CATSDPSGDGAYGYTF	TGTGCCACCAGTGACCCTAGCGGGGACGGAGCCTATGGCTACACCTTC
TRBV2	TRBJ2-3	once	TRBD2	CASSEGGSTDTQYF	TGTGCCAGCAGTGAGGGGGGGAGCACAGATACGCAGTATTTT
TRBV5-4	TRBJ2-7	.	.	CASSLDGGSYEQYF	TGTGCCAGCAGCTTGGACGGGGGCTCCTACGAGCAGTACTTC
TRBV28	TRBJ1-1	once	.	CASSLGTTRERAFF	TGTGCCAGCAGTTTAGGGACCACCCGTGAGAGGGCTTTCTTT
TRBV7-3	TRBJ2-2	.	TRBD2	CASSLTLAGTGELFF	TGTGCCAGCAGCTTAACACTAGCGGGGACCGGGGAGCTGTTTTTT
TRBV7-2	TRBJ1-2	.	.	CASTPGDYGYTF	TGTGCCAGCACCCCAGGGGACTATGGCTACACCTTC
TRBV5-6	TRBJ2-7	.	.	CASSLGDSKSPYEQYF	TGTGCCAGCAGCTTGGGCGATTCTAAATCCCCTTACGAGCAGTACTTC
TRBV15	TRBJ2-6	.	TRBD1	CATSRAWGQTGSNVLTF	TGTGCCACCAGCAGAGCCTGGGGACAGACTGGGTCCAACGTCCTGACTTTC
TRBV5-1	TRBJ2-5	.	.	CASSPIRGVETQYF	TGCGCCAGCAGCCCAATAAGGGGGGTAGAGACCCAGTACTTC
TRBV7-2	TRBJ2-3	.	TRBD1	CASSWPGQGRDTQYF	TGTGCCAGCAGCTGGCCGGGACAGGGAAGAGATACGCAGTATTTT
TRBV18	TRBJ2-5	.	.	CASSPGETQYF	TGTGCCAGCTCACCAGGAGAGACCCAGTACTTC
TRBV14	TRBJ2-1	.	TRBD2	CASSHTSVSLYNEQFF	TGTGCCAGCAGCCACACTAGCGTCTCCCTCTACAATGAGCAGTTCTTC
TRBV27	TRBJ1-1	.	TRBD1	CASSFSGTARAFF	TGTGCCAGCAGTTTTTCCGGGACAGCGAGAGCTTTCTTT
TRBV25-1	TRBJ1-1	.	TRBD1	CASQGQVNTEAFF	TGTGCCAGCCAGGGACAGGTTAACACTGAAGCTTTCTTT
TRBV24-1	TRBJ2-1	once	TRBD2	CATSDPVGGAFVDNEQFF	TGTGCCACCAGTGACCCGGTCGGGGGGGCCTTTGTAGACAATGAGCAGTTCTTC